This TCR beta chain came from a study of shared clonotypes between healthy human individuals. Study findings and constraints: An effect of sequencing depth on clonotype sharing among donors was expected.

Naive CD8 cells comprised CD45RO-negative, CCR7-positively selected cells, excluding terminally differentiated effector memory CD45RA+ cells. There were no recent acute infections or vaccinations among the donors, who were healthy HIV-negative adults. V lost 1 base, J lost 4 bases, and 8 bases lay in between. This CDR3 has 13 amino acids. Germline V gene lookup returns CDR1 SEHNR and CDR2 FQNEAQ (reference sequence). The method was immunoSEQ multiplex PCR; TCRdb's version includes in-frame clones alone and lacks a portion of them. The repertoire holds roughly 650,000 clones, with about 96% as singletons. As concerns this clone: The antigen remains unidentified.

The sequence derives from a woman aged 25 to 39 in good health. The sequenced sample was naive CD8+ T cells sorted from blood. The chain employs TRBV7-9 and TRBJ2-7; D is unresolved. The CDR3 is CASSLGSKYEQYF. DNA for the CDR3: TGTGCCAGCAGCTTAGGCTCCAAGTACGAGCAGTACTTC.